These 30 T cell receptor beta chains came from one sample sequenced in a study of blood T cells in healthy people across ages. For the second PCR, which ran for 7 to 11 cycles, a sample-barcoded 5' primer and a J-beta primer mix were used. TCRdb re-called the 5' RACE reads with MiXCR, one entry per CDR3 protein. Counted here are about 1 million distinct CDR3 sequences, 40% to 45% occurring once; the ten biggest clones make up 18%. Input material: blood. The source is a woman aged 60-75 years in good health.

CDR3 bases: TGTGCCAGCAGGAGGGAGCCCCTGTACCAAGAGACCCAGTACTTC. The encoded protein is CASRREPLYQETQYF. This sequence joins TRBV6-1 and TRBJ2-5, with D possibly being TRBD2 (5 bases). CDR1 and CDR2 (germline): MNHNS, SASEGT. This CDR3 has 15 amino acids. V was pared by 6 bases and J by 0 bases, with 14 bases between.

The V gene is TRBV7-2, the J gene TRBJ2-5; the match to TRBD1 covers 7 bases. The CDR3 runs 13 residues. Germline trimming cut 6 bases from V and 5 bases from J; bases unmatched to any gene: 6. Germline CDR1 is SGHTA and CDR2 is FQGNSA. In DNA, the CDR3 is TGTGCCAGCAGACTGACAGGGCGGGAGACCCAGTACTTC. This encodes CASRLTGRETQYF.

J is TRBJ1-3 and V is TRBV6-2 or TRBV6-3; D gene unclear. CDR1 is MNHEY and CDR2 is SVGEGT in the germline V gene. The length of the CDR3 is 16 residues. The V and J ends lost 0 bases and 1 base respectively, with 10 bases between them. The CDR3 bases are TGTGCCAGCAGTTACTCAGGACGGGCTTCTGGAAACACCATATATTTT. It translates to CASSYSGRASGNTIYF.

The gene calls are TRBV20-1 and TRBJ2-4; no definite D call. This CDR3 is built from 12 residues. V was trimmed by 6 bases and J by 3 bases, leaving 9 bases between them. Looked up from germline, CDR1 is DFQATT and CDR2 is SNEGSKA (reference sequence). The CDR3 DNA follows: TGCAGTGCGTGGGCGGACAAAAACATTCAGTACTTC. Translated, it gives CSAWADKNIQYF.

J is TRBJ2-1 and V is TRBV6-5; 9 nucleotides align to TRBD1. After removal of 7 bases from V and 8 bases from J, the junction contained 9 bases not matched to a gene. The CDR3 covers 14 residues. CDR1 is MNHEY and CDR2 is SVGAGI in the germline V gene. As DNA, the CDR3 is TGTGCCAGCAATAGACAGGGGGGTACGTATGAGCAGTTCTTC. It specifies CASNRQGGTYEQFF.

The CDR3 nucleotides read TGCGCCAGCAGCCAAGATACAGGAGCGAGGGGAGAGACCCAGTACTTC. Translation: CASSQDTGARGETQYF. The chain joins TRBV4-3 to TRBJ2-7; D could derive from TRBD1 or TRBD2 (5 bases each). TRBJ2-5 explains the end of the DNA better; the J call may be wrong. The CDR3 totals 16 residues. The V gene's germline CDR1 is LGHNA and CDR2 YSLEER.

In this sample, this clonotype turned up a few times. The gene calls are TRBV27 and TRBJ2-3, with 10 nucleotides matching TRBD2. Germline V gene sequence: CDR1 MNHEY, CDR2 SMNVEV (reference sequence). This CDR3 has 16 amino acids. Losses at the gene ends were 6 bases for V and 5 bases for J; bases not matched to a gene: 11. CDR3 residues: CASRSPSGRGRDTQYF. CDR3 nucleotide sequence: TGTGCCAGCAGGAGCCCTAGCGGGAGAGGGAGAGATACGCAGTATTTT.

This chain joins TRBV2 and TRBJ2-2, with a weak D call TRBD2 (5 bases). The length of the CDR3 is 15 residues. Germline lookup yields CDR1 SNHLY and CDR2 FYNNEI. V was clipped by 8 bases and J by 0 bases, with 13 bases between them. The CDR3 region is CASLATIANTGELFF. In DNA form, the CDR3 reads TGTGCCAGCTTAGCGACTATCGCGAACACCGGGGAGCTGTTTTTT.

The chain employs TRBV7-9 and TRBJ2-5, with 8 bases identical to TRBD1. CDR3 length: 16 residues. Unmatched junction bases numbered 8, after V lost 2 bases and J lost 3 bases. Germline CDR1 is SEHNR and CDR2 is FQNEAQ (reference sequence). The chain's CDR3 is CASSLTPGGREETQYF. The DNA for the CDR3 is TGTGCCAGCAGCTTAACCCCAGGGGGCCGGGAAGAGACCCAGTACTTC.

This clonotype occurred a few times. V gene TRBV12-5 combines with J gene TRBJ2-3, with 12 bases lining up with TRBD1. The CDR3 has 16 amino acids. The V and J ends lost 4 bases and 6 bases, in that order; junction bases with no gene match: 8. From germline, CDR1 is LGHNT and CDR2 FRNRAP. The CDR3 region is CASGWGQGALFDTQYF. The CDR3 DNA sequence: TGTGCTAGTGGTTGGGGACAGGGGGCTCTCTTTGATACGCAGTATTTT.

The J gene is TRBJ2-5, the V gene TRBV12-3 or TRBV12-4; TRBD2 is a possible D gene (6 bases). The end of the DNA fits TRBJ2-7 better, so the J call may be wrong. The length of the CDR3 is 14 residues. DNA for the CDR3: TGTGCCAGCACCGGGTGGGGGGTGACGGGCGAGCAGTACTTC. Its translation: CASTGWGVTGEQYF.

The J gene is TRBJ2-7, the V gene TRBV20-1, with D perhaps matching TRBD1 (6 bases). Germline V lookup: CDR1 DFQATT, CDR2 SNEGSKA (reference sequence). The CDR3 contains 11 residues. Trimming stripped 6 bases from V and 5 bases from J, with 11 bases between. The CDR3 nucleotides are TGCAGTGCCGTAGGGGGACACGAGCAGTACTTC. Residues: CSAVGGHEQYF.

This chain links TRBV29-1 with TRBJ2-1; no firm D call. Trimming took off 0 bases at V and 5 bases at J, with 11 bases between the two ends. CDR3 length: 14 residues. The germline V gene has CDR1 SQVTM and CDR2 ANQGSEA. The CDR3 nucleotides read TGCAGCGTTGAAGATGGGAAGGGTGACAATGAGCAGTTCTTC. Amino acid sequence: CSVEDGKGDNEQFF.

This clonotype was seen a handful of times. The genes are TRBV6-5 and TRBJ2-1; no clear D. Germline CDR1 and CDR2: MNHEY and SVGAGI. V lost 4 bases and J lost 4, with 8 bases in between. The CDR3 has 13 amino acids. CDR3 region: CASSWTDYNEQFF. In DNA form, the CDR3 reads TGTGCCAGCAGTTGGACGGATTACAATGAGCAGTTCTTC.

The rearrangement joins TRBV5-1 to TRBJ1-1; no definite D call. Germline CDR1 reads SGHRS; CDR2 reads YFSETQ. This CDR3 is 14 amino acids long. V shed 0 bases and J shed 4 bases, with 10 bases lying between them. The CDR3 bases are TGCGCCAGCAGCTTGGCCTATGGAGGCACTGAAGCTTTCTTT. Translated, it gives CASSLAYGGTEAFF.

As concerns this clonotype: The junction departs from the called germline gene at one end, perhaps through a read error. The J gene is TRBJ2-7, the V gene TRBV28; either TRBD1 or TRBD2 may fit D (5 bases each). The CDR3 spans 13 residues. Germline-derived CDR1 and CDR2 are MDHEN and SYDVKM. This chain's CDR3 is CASSFSGRYEQDF. CDR3 nucleotide sequence: TGTGCCAGCAGTTTTTCAGGGAGATACGAGCAGGACTTC.

This clonotype turned up a few times. The chain carries TRBV28 and TRBJ2-5, with D perhaps TRBD1 (5 bases). The V gene's germline CDR1 is MDHEN and CDR2 SYDVKM. The CDR3 has 15 amino acids. The germline V and J ends were trimmed by 1 base and 5 bases, with 14 bases remaining between them. This chain's CDR3 is CASSLSAGYGETQYF. The CDR3 DNA follows: TGTGCCAGCAGTTTATCTGCAGGGTACGGGGAGACCCAGTACTTC.

The rearrangement uses TRBV29-1 and TRBJ2-7; D perhaps matches TRBD2 (7 bases). CDR3 length: 14 residues. CDR1 is SQVTM and CDR2 is ANQGSEA in the germline V gene. Trimming left V 6 bases short and J 0 bases short, with 15 bases between. In DNA form, the CDR3 reads TGCAGCGTGGGTGGGGGCGGGAGCTCCTACGAGCAGTACTTC. Translated: CSVGGGGSSYEQYF.

V is TRBV7-8 and J is TRBJ1-5, with 10 bases aligning to TRBD1. The CDR3 extends over 15 amino acids. Unmatched junction bases numbered 2, after V lost 0 bases and J lost 6 bases. Germline CDR1 SGHVS, CDR2 FQNEAQ. The CDR3 DNA reads as TGTGCCAGCAGCTTAGCGAGGACAGGGGGTCAGCCCCAGCATTTT. Protein product: CASSLARTGGQPQHF.

This clonotype was seen ten or more times. The CDR3 here is CASSLSGLGYEQYF. The CDR3 DNA reads TGTGCCAGCAGTTTATCTGGACTGGGCTACGAGCAGTACTTC. This chain uses TRBV12-3 or TRBV12-4 with TRBJ2-7, with a weak D call TRBD2 (5 bases). V shed 2 bases and J shed 3 bases, with 11 bases lying between them. The CDR3 length is 14 residues.

In its sample, this clonotype was seen a few times. The genes are TRBV2 and TRBJ1-2; D not resolved. The V and J ends lost 4 bases and 8 bases respectively, with 14 bases between them. Germline CDR1 SNHLY, CDR2 FYNNEI. The CDR3 loop spans 13 amino acids. In nucleotides, the CDR3 is TGTGCCAGCAGTGTTTCTGGGTCTGAGGGCTACACCTTC. This translates into CASSVSGSEGYTF.

This clonotype was counted only a few times. The chain couples TRBV9 to TRBJ2-7; TRBD1 matches at 7 bases. Germline V CDR1 and CDR2: SGDLS, YYNGEE. This CDR3 spans 12 amino acids. Unmatched junction bases numbered 2, after V lost 0 bases and J lost 8 bases. CDR3 protein: CASSVGDSQQYF. The CDR3 nucleotides are TGTGCCAGCAGCGTAGGGGACAGCCAGCAGTACTTC.

This chain joins TRBV11-2 and TRBJ2-3, with TRBD2 as a possible D gene (5 bases). V was cut by 5 bases and J by 4 bases, with 19 bases left in between. The CDR3 is 16 residues long. Germline CDR1 SGHAT, CDR2 FQNNGV. The CDR3 sequence: CASSPFVGVGPDTQYF. The CDR3, as DNA: TGTGCCAGCAGCCCGTTTGTGGGAGTTGGTCCAGATACGCAGTATTTT.

The chain couples TRBV29-1 to TRBJ2-7; 11 positions agree with TRBD2. The ends lost 4 bases at V and 2 bases at J; junction bases unmatched: 1. This CDR3 has 13 amino acids. Per the germline V gene, CDR1 is SQVTM and CDR2 is ANQGSEA. This chain's CDR3 is CSVAGLAAYEQYF. As DNA, the CDR3 is TGCAGCGTTGCGGGACTAGCGGCCTACGAGCAGTACTTC.

This chain joins TRBV5-1 and TRBJ2-7, with TRBD1 matching over 7 bases. The J call is uncertain, as TRBJ2-5 better fits the DNA end. CDR3 length equals 16 residues. From germline, CDR1 is SGHRS and CDR2 YFSETQ. This CDR3 is CASSPGQANRGATQYF. The CDR3 DNA reads TGCGCCAGCAGCCCTGGACAGGCCAACCGTGGCGCGACCCAGTACTTC.

CDR3 sequence reads: CASSLTQKNTGELFF. In nucleotides, the CDR3 is TGTGCCAGCAGCTTAACGCAGAAGAACACCGGGGAGCTGTTTTTT. The chain joins TRBV7-6 to TRBJ2-2; D uncertain. CDR1 is SGHVS and CDR2 is FNYEAQ in the germline V gene. The CDR3 extends over 15 amino acids. Trimming shortened V by 2 bases and J by 1 base, and 8 bases separated the two germline ends. The whole variable domain, remainder taken from reference TRBV7-6 and TRBJ2-2, is GAGVSQSPRYKVTKRGQDVALRCDPISGHVSLYWYRQALGQGPEFLTYFNYEAQQDKSGLPNDRFSAERPEGSISTLTIQRTEQRDSAMYRCASSLTQKNTGELFFGEGSRLTVL.

This chain links TRBV6-1 with TRBJ2-5, with 12 positions matching TRBD1. V trimming: 3 bases; J trimming: 5 bases; junction bases outside the gene matches: 4. In germline, CDR1 is MNHNS, CDR2 SASEGT. The CDR3 spans 15 residues. The CDR3 region is CASSDRDRGLETQYF. CDR3 DNA sequence: TGTGCCAGCAGTGATCGGGACAGGGGGCTGGAGACCCAGTACTTC.

The chain combines TRBV10-3 with TRBJ2-1, with D perhaps being TRBD1 or TRBD2 (5 bases each). Trimming left V 0 bases short and J 4 bases short, with 10 bases between. The CDR3 runs 15 residues. Per germline, CDR1 ENHRY and CDR2 SYGVKD. CDR3 coding DNA: TGTGCCATCAGTGAGTCGGGAGAGGGGTACAATGAGCAGTTCTTC. Translation: CAISESGEGYNEQFF.

CDR3 region: CSARDSDRGYSNQPQHF. DNA of the CDR3: TGCAGTGCTAGAGATTCGGACAGGGGATATAGCAATCAGCCCCAGCATTTT. This chain joins TRBV20-1 and TRBJ1-5, with 9 nucleotides matching TRBD1. CDR1 and CDR2 from the germline V gene are DFQATT and SNEGSKA (reference sequence). This CDR3 has 17 amino acids. After removal of 0 bases from V and 0 bases from J, the junction contained 6 bases not matched to a gene.

The chain employs TRBV7-8 and TRBJ2-5, with 9 positions matching TRBD2. The J call may not be correct, given that the DNA end is closer to TRBJ2-7. CDR1 and CDR2 (germline): SGHVS, FQNEAQ. CDR3 size: 14 residues. The CDR3 is CASSLLAGPSEQYF. Here the CDR3 DNA reads TGTGCCAGCAGCCTTCTAGCGGGACCTAGCGAGCAGTACTTC.